What follows are 30 T cell receptor beta chains derived from one specimen sequenced in a study of T cells after yellow fever vaccination. TCRdb independently ran MiXCR on the 5' RACE reads; one entry per CDR3 protein. The sample carries roughly 320,000 distinct CDR3 sequences, roughly 10% recorded once. The starting material was CD4+ T cells sorted from PBMCs, obtained 45 days after the yellow fever booster vaccination. Receptors originate from a man aged 18-30 years who received the YFV17D yellow fever vaccine.

The V gene is TRBV7-9, the J gene TRBJ1-1; D is undetermined. Trimming cost V 5 bases and J 6 bases, with 13 bases left between them. Germline V lookup: CDR1 SEHNR, CDR2 FQNEAQ (reference sequence). The CDR3 contains 13 residues. The CDR3 is CASSIGFIPEAFF. The CDR3 bases are TGTGCCAGCAGCATCGGGTTTATACCTGAAGCTTTCTTT.

This chain connects TRBV10-3 to TRBJ1-5; D remains unclear. The germline V gene has CDR1 ENHRY and CDR2 SYGVKD. Trimming left V 2 bases short and J 7 bases short, with 12 bases between. The CDR3 loop spans 14 amino acids. The CDR3 DNA follows: TGTGCCATCAGTGAGCTCGACGACGGGCAGCCCCAGCATTTT. This codes for CAISELDDGQPQHF.

The chain combines TRBV5-1 with TRBJ1-4, with D uncertain. Trimming cost V 0 bases and J 4 bases, with 7 bases left between them. Per germline, CDR1 SGHRS and CDR2 YFSETQ. This CDR3 is built from 14 residues. CDR3 region: CASSLVGNNEKLFF. CDR3 in DNA: TGCGCCAGCAGCTTGGTGGGGAATAATGAAAAACTGTTTTTT.

The sample holds a few counts of this clonotype. This chain uses TRBV7-2 with TRBJ2-5; 9 bases are a match to TRBD2. V gave up 5 bases and J gave up 1 base; unmatched junction bases: 8. Germline lookup yields CDR1 SGHTA and CDR2 FQGNSA. The CDR3 has 16 residues. The CDR3 region has the DNA TGTGCCAGCAGCACACGCTTGACTAGCGGCCAAGAGACCCAGTACTTC. Protein sequence: CASSTRLTSGQETQYF.

This clonotype was recorded only once. The chain is built from TRBV5-1 and TRBJ1-6, with D maybe TRBD1 (5 bases). V was pared by 2 bases and J by 0 bases, with 12 bases between. CDR1 and CDR2 from the germline V gene are SGHRS and YFSETQ. This CDR3 has 17 residues. In DNA, the CDR3 is TGCGCCAGCAGCTTCCGTTCGGGACTCTCCTATAATTCACCCCTCCACTTT. Translation: CASSFRSGLSYNSPLHF. The variable domain in full, completed from reference TRBV5-1 and TRBJ1-6, reads KAGVTQTPRYLIKTRGQQVTLSCSPISGHRSVSWYQQTPGQGLQFLFEYFSETQRNKGNFPGRFSGRQFSNSRSEMNVSTLELGDSALYLCASSFRSGLSYNSPLHFGNGTRLTVT.

In this sample, this clonotype turned up a few times. The chain uses TRBV7-8 and TRBJ1-5; the D gene is possibly TRBD1 (5 bases). The V end was cut by 5 bases, the J end by 5 bases, with 10 bases between. Germline assignment: CDR1 SGHVS and CDR2 FQNEAQ. This CDR3 contains 13 residues. This CDR3 reads CASSNGRDQPQHF. For the CDR3, the DNA is TGTGCCAGCAGCAATGGCAGGGATCAGCCCCAGCATTTT.

This clonotype was found a few times. The rearrangement uses TRBV20-1 and TRBJ1-3; 10 bases agree with TRBD1. Trimming at V came to 0 bases and at J to 4 bases, leaving 15 bases not matched to a gene. The CDR3 is 19 residues long. Germline-derived CDR1 and CDR2 are DFQATT and SNEGSKA (reference sequence). The DNA for the CDR3 is TGCAGTGCTAGAGATTCGAGACAGGGGGCCCGGCGGGGAGGAAACACCATATATTTT. Translated, it gives CSARDSRQGARRGGNTIYF.

This clonotype was detected only a few times. The chain has TRBV7-9 and TRBJ1-3; tentative D call: TRBD1 (6 bases). This CDR3 is built from 15 residues. Trimming cost V 3 bases and J 2 bases, with 11 bases left between them. Germline V gene sequence: CDR1 SEHNR, CDR2 FQNEAQ (reference sequence). The chain's CDR3 is CASSFAGAPGNTIYF. The CDR3 DNA sequence: TGTGCCAGCAGCTTTGCGGGGGCGCCTGGAAACACCATATATTTT.

This clonotype was detected a few times. The V and J genes are TRBV20-1 and TRBJ1-3, with D unclear. V gave up 3 bases and J gave up 3 bases, with 12 bases separating them. The germline gives CDR1 DFQATT, CDR2 SNEGSKA (reference sequence). CDR3 length: 14 amino acids. DNA for the CDR3: TGCAGTGCTAGGGCGACACTGTATGGAAACACCATATATTTT. Translated, it gives CSARATLYGNTIYF.

This clonotype was counted many times. The J gene is TRBJ2-3, the V gene TRBV3-1; 8 nucleotides agree with TRBD1. This CDR3 region has 15 residues. Germline V gene sequence: CDR1 LGHDT, CDR2 YNNKEL (reference sequence). V shed 1 base and J 5 bases; nucleotides not matched to a gene: 5. The CDR3 spells CASSQGVDREDTQYF. For the CDR3, the DNA is TGTGCCAGCAGCCAAGGCGTGGACAGGGAAGATACGCAGTATTTT.

This clonotype was counted between two and nine times. The chain recombines TRBV7-9 with TRBJ1-4; weak D call: TRBD1 (5 bases). The CDR3 has 14 residues. Germline assignment: CDR1 SEHNR and CDR2 FQNEAQ (reference sequence). Trimming left V 6 bases short and J 8 bases short, with 16 bases between. The CDR3 here is CASSFREGSEKLFF. The CDR3 DNA reads TGTGCCAGCAGTTTCAGGGAGGGAAGCGAAAAACTGTTTTTT.

The J gene is TRBJ2-1, the V gene TRBV18; TRBD2 aligns across 9 bases. V was pared by 6 bases and J by 4 bases, with 7 bases of the junction left unmatched. Looked up from germline, CDR1 is KGHSH and CDR2 is LQKENI. The CDR3 runs 15 residues. DNA of the CDR3: TGTGCCAGCTCCCCTGGACTAGCGCAATACAATGAGCAGTTCTTC. Residues: CASSPGLAQYNEQFF. The full variable domain, completed using reference TRBV18 and TRBJ2-1, is NAGVMQNPRHLVRRRGQEARLRCSPMKGHSHVYWYRQLPEEGLKFMVYLQKENIIDESGMPKERFSAEFPKEGPSILRIQQVVRGDSAAYFCASSPGLAQYNEQFFGPGTRLTVL.

This clonotype was detected a few times. V and J are TRBV2 and TRBJ1-4; tentative D call: TRBD1 (5 bases). Looked up from germline, CDR1 is SNHLY and CDR2 is FYNNEI. V was cut by 8 bases and J by 3 bases, with 10 bases left in between. This CDR3 is 13 amino acids long. The CDR3 is CASHRDPNEKLFF. DNA for the CDR3: TGTGCCAGCCACCGGGACCCTAATGAAAAACTGTTTTTT.

The rearrangement uses TRBV3-1 and TRBJ2-7, with D perhaps matching TRBD2 (6 bases). The V and J ends lost 0 bases and 7 bases respectively, with 13 bases between them. The CDR3 contains 14 residues. Germline loops: CDR1 LGHDT, CDR2 YNNKEL (reference sequence). The CDR3 DNA reads as TGTGCCAGCAGCCAAGATCTGGCTAGCGATGAGCAGTACTTC. Its protein product is CASSQDLASDEQYF.

The rearrangement links TRBV20-1 to TRBJ2-1, with 8 bases identical to TRBD2. Germline CDR1 DFQATT, CDR2 SNEGSKA (reference sequence). The V gene end was trimmed by 3 bases and the J gene end by 9 bases; junction bases not matched to a gene: 7. The length of the CDR3 is 13 residues. The chain's CDR3 is CSARSGTSPEQFF. CDR3 coding DNA: TGCAGTGCTAGGTCCGGGACTAGTCCTGAGCAGTTCTTC.

The V and J genes are TRBV4-2 and TRBJ2-3, with 8 bases matching TRBD2. V shed 4 bases, J shed 1 base, and the junction held 7 bases outside the gene matches. The CDR3 covers 16 residues. Germline V gives CDR1 LGHNA, CDR2 YNFKEQ. The CDR3 loop reads CASSPRQAGGTDTQYF. The CDR3 DNA reads TGTGCCAGCAGCCCTCGCCAAGCGGGGGGCACAGATACGCAGTATTTT.

This clonotype has at least ten counts. The chain employs TRBV7-2 and TRBJ2-2; possible D gene TRBD2, 6 bases. The CDR3 consists of 15 residues. Germline-derived CDR1 and CDR2 are SGHTA and FQGNSA. V was trimmed by 6 bases and J by 10 bases, leaving 21 bases between them. The CDR3: CASRGGLTGIEELFF. DNA for the CDR3: TGTGCCAGCAGGGGGGGACTGACCGGGATTGAGGAGCTGTTTTTT.

CDR3 residues: CASRLQGHYGYTF. For the CDR3, the DNA is TGTGCCAGCAGGCTACAAGGCCACTATGGCTACACCTTC. The chain couples TRBV7-2 to TRBJ1-2; D remains ambiguous. V shed 6 bases and J shed 3 bases, with 11 bases lying between them. Germline CDR1 and CDR2: SGHTA and FQGNSA. This CDR3 has 13 residues. The full variable domain, rest sourced from reference TRBV7-2 and TRBJ1-2, is GAGVSQSPSNKVTEKGKDVELRCDPISGHTALYWYRQSLGQGLEFLIYFQGNSAPDKSGLPSDRFSAERTGGSVSTLTIQRTQQEDSAVYLCASRLQGHYGYTFGSGTRLTVV.

This clonotype appeared a few times. The chain uses TRBV18 and TRBJ2-3, with D hard to call. Per the germline V gene, CDR1 is KGHSH and CDR2 is LQKENI. The CDR3 has 14 residues. Between the trimmed V and J ends, which lost 9 bases and 0 bases, there was a span of 13 bases. Here the CDR3 reads CASSGLDSTDTQYF. The CDR3 region has the DNA TGTGCCAGTTCCGGCCTAGACAGCACAGATACGCAGTATTTT.

This CDR3 reads CASSLVPGGINQPQHF. The CDR3 DNA follows: TGCGCCAGCAGCTTGGTCCCGGGAGGGATCAATCAGCCCCAGCATTTT. V usage is TRBV5-1 and J usage is TRBJ1-5; D unclear. The length of the CDR3 is 16 residues. Trimming pared 0 bases from V and 3 bases from J, leaving 13 bases between. The germline V gene has CDR1 SGHRS and CDR2 YFSETQ.

This sequence joins TRBV20-1 and TRBJ1-2; 10 bases agree with TRBD1. V shed 5 bases and J 5 bases; nucleotides not matched to a gene: 5. The V gene's germline CDR1 is DFQATT and CDR2 SNEGSKA (reference sequence). This CDR3 has 13 residues. CDR3 sequence (DNA): TGCAGTGCTGGGACAGGGGCGCCATATGGCTACACCTTC. Its protein product is CSAGTGAPYGYTF.

The genes are TRBV5-1 and TRBJ2-3; tentatively, D is TRBD2 (6 bases). Per the germline V gene, CDR1 is SGHRS and CDR2 is YFSETQ. The V and J ends lost 2 bases and 3 bases respectively, with 10 bases between them. CDR3 size: 14 residues. The CDR3 DNA reads as TGCGCCAGCAGCTTTACTAGCCCTACAGATACGCAGTATTTT. This encodes CASSFTSPTDTQYF.

This clonotype was detected many times. The chain joins TRBV29-1 to TRBJ2-3; D unclear. The CDR3 consists of 10 residues. V lost 6 bases, J lost 5 bases, and 6 bases lay in between. Germline loops: CDR1 SQVTM, CDR2 ANQGSEA. This CDR3 is CSVRKDTQYF. CDR3 nucleotide sequence: TGCAGCGTGAGAAAAGATACGCAGTATTTT.

This clonotype has a handful of counts. V gene TRBV2 combines with J gene TRBJ1-1; D may be TRBD1 (6 bases). This CDR3 spans 13 amino acids. Trimming removed 3 bases at V and 7 bases at J, with 12 bases between. From germline, CDR1 is SNHLY and CDR2 FYNNEI. The CDR3 bases are TGTGCCAGCAGTGAGCAGGGGCCCGGTGAAGCTTTCTTT. Translating it yields CASSEQGPGEAFF.

This chain links TRBV18 with TRBJ2-7, with D possibly being TRBD1 (6 bases). The CDR3 sequence is 15 residues long. Germline V gene data show CDR1 as KGHSH and CDR2 as LQKENI. The germline V and J ends were trimmed by 6 bases and 0 bases, with 15 bases remaining between them. CDR3 sequence: CASSRDRSSSYEQYV. CDR3 nucleotide sequence: TGTGCCAGCTCCCGCGACAGGTCCTCCTCCTACGAGCAGTACGTC.

The sample holds many counts of this clonotype. The chain combines TRBV7-9 with TRBJ1-1; D gene ambiguous. The CDR3 covers 13 residues. V dropped 2 bases and J dropped 6 bases, with 10 bases sitting between them. CDR1 SEHNR and CDR2 FQNEAQ come from the germline V gene (reference sequence). DNA of the CDR3: TGTGCCAGCAGCTTAAGCCCGGGCCCTGAAGCTTTCTTT. This gives the protein CASSLSPGPEAFF.

This clonotype was picked up a small number of times. The chain carries TRBV10-2 and TRBJ2-5; possible D gene TRBD2, 6 bases. Germline V CDR1 and CDR2: WSHSY, SAAADI. Trimming pared 3 bases from V and 4 bases from J, leaving 18 bases between. This CDR3 spans 16 amino acids. CDR3 sequence reads: CASSELELARRETQYF. CDR3 DNA: TGCGCCAGCAGTGAATTGGAGCTAGCGAGACGAGAGACCCAGTACTTC.

This clonotype was counted a few times. V usage is TRBV11-1 and J usage is TRBJ2-3; weak D call: TRBD1 (6 bases). Germline CDR1 and CDR2: SGHAT and FQDESV (reference sequence). Trimming shortened V by 5 bases and J by 0 bases, and 21 bases separated the two germline ends. The CDR3 is made up of 18 amino acids. The CDR3 loop is CASSPISSWDTSTDTQYF. The DNA of the CDR3 is TGTGCCAGCAGCCCAATATCATCCTGGGACACCAGCACAGATACGCAGTATTTT.

In its sample, this clonotype was seen a few times. The chain carries TRBV11-2 and TRBJ2-6, with D maybe TRBD1 (6 bases). The CDR3 covers 12 residues. Per the germline V gene, CDR1 is SGHAT and CDR2 is FQNNGV. Trimming cost V 8 bases and J 7 bases, with 9 bases left between them. The CDR3, as DNA: TGTGCCAGCGGTGGGGGCGCCAACGTCCTGACTTTC. It codes for CASGGGANVLTF.

In its sample, this clonotype was seen a few times. This chain connects TRBV29-1 to TRBJ2-5; 7 nucleotides agree with TRBD2. The CDR3 is 12 residues long. Trimming cost V 5 bases and J 5 bases; bases outside gene matches: 5. From germline, CDR1 is SQVTM and CDR2 ANQGSEA. The DNA for the CDR3 is TGCAGCGTTTCAAGGGAGGGGGAGACCCAGTACTTC. Amino acid sequence: CSVSREGETQYF.